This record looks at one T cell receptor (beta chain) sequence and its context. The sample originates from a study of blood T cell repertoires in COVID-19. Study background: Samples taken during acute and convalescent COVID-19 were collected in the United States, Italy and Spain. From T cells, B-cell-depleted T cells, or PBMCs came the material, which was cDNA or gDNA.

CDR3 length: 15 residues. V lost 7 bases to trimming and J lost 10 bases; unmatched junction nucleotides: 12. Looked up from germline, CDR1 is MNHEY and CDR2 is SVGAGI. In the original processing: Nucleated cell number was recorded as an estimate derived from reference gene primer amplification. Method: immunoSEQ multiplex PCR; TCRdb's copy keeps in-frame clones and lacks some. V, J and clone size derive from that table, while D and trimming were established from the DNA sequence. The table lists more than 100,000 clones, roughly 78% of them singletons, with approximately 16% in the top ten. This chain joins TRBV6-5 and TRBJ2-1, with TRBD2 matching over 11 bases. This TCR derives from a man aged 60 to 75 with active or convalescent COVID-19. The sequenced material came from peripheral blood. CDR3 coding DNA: TGTGCCAGCACTTTAGCGGGAGGGCCCGTTGGCGAGCAGTTCTTC. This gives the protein CASTLAGGPVGEQFF.